This TCR beta chain was sequenced for a study of Ad26.COV2.S vaccination and SARS-CoV-2 variants. Looking at the study overall: Donor had been placed in the Ad26.COV2.S arm of the COV1001 trial. Into the muscle, Ad26.COV2.S was dosed once or twice, 56 days apart. Study-wide results and caveats: Placebo recipients trailed vaccine recipients in spike-specific TCR breadth.

Points on this clone: Its antigen is unidentified.

Documented treatment: over 15 received Ad26.COV2.S at low or high dose, single or two shots; roughly five received placebo; per-sample allocation not given. After the first vaccine or placebo injection, samples were drawn on day 63. It was Wuhan-strain SARS-CoV-2 spike that the Ad26 vaccine vector expressed. The germline V gene has CDR1 SGHRS and CDR2 YFSETQ. V lost 2 bases, J lost 6 bases, and 14 bases lay in between. There are 14 residues in the CDR3. TCRdb's copy holds only in-frame clones and misses some; the assay was immunoSEQ multiplex PCR. Of roughly 350,000 clones in the sample, more than 85% are singletons; the top ten hold 5%.

The J gene is TRBJ1-1, the V gene TRBV5-1; tentatively, D is TRBD1 (5 bases). This sequence was found in a person between 18 and 65 years old who received the Ad26.COV2.S COVID-19 vaccine or a placebo. Material: peripheral blood, obtained in a trial of Ad26.COV2.S vaccine versus placebo. The CDR3 region is CASSFSGEGPEAFF. In DNA form, the CDR3 reads TGCGCCAGCAGCTTTTCGGGGGAGGGGCCTGAAGCTTTCTTT. Full variable domain (missing parts from reference TRBV5-1 and TRBJ1-1): KAGVTQTPRYLIKTRGQQVTLSCSPISGHRSVSWYQQTPGQGLQFLFEYFSETQRNKGNFPGRFSGRQFSNSRSEMNVSTLELGDSALYLCASSFSGEGPEAFFGQGTRLTVV.